These 11 T cell receptor beta chains were sequenced from one sample in a study of beta chain features in type 1 diabetes. The authors reverse transcribed all of the isolated RNA, so sequencing captured expressed TCRB transcripts. Here immunoSEQ multiplex PCR was the method, and the copy in TCRdb shows in-frame clones only, minus some. The profile shows under 95,000 clones, 30% to 40% of them singletons. The sequencing sample was made of stem cell memory CD4+ T cells from blood. The receptors here all came from a woman aged 18-29 years in good health.

The chain has TRBV6-1 and TRBJ2-1; TRBD2 matches 12 bases. The CDR3 loop spans 17 amino acids. V lost 3 bases to trimming and J lost 1 base; unmatched junction nucleotides: 4. Germline V gives CDR1 MNHNS, CDR2 SASEGT. The CDR3 protein is CASSETSGGKSYNEQFF. The CDR3 DNA reads TGTGCCAGCAGTGAGACTAGCGGGGGAAAATCCTACAATGAGCAGTTCTTC.

This chain uses TRBV11-2 with TRBJ2-7; the match to TRBD2 covers 8 bases. This CDR3 is 16 amino acids long. Germline assignment: CDR1 SGHAT and CDR2 FQNNGV. J gave up 4 bases and V 1 base, and 9 bases lay outside the gene matches. CDR3 region: CASSLGVKAGVYEQYF. The DNA of the CDR3 is TGTGCCAGCAGCTTAGGGGTAAAAGCGGGAGTGTACGAGCAGTACTTC.

This chain connects TRBV7-2 to TRBJ2-2, with D possibly being TRBD1 (5 bases). V lost 5 bases and J lost 4, with 20 bases in between. Germline V gene lookup returns CDR1 SGHTA and CDR2 FQGNSA. This CDR3 region has 17 residues. CDR3 sequence reads: CASSRNPLGVGTGELFF. In DNA, the CDR3 is TGTGCCAGCAGCCGAAACCCCCTAGGGGTTGGCACCGGGGAGCTGTTTTTT.

In its sample, this clone was seen once. The chain couples TRBV10-3 to TRBJ1-1; D unclear. The V gene's germline CDR1 is ENHRY and CDR2 SYGVKD. This CDR3 is built from 14 residues. V lost 10 bases and J lost 3, with 18 bases in between. The CDR3 sequence: CATKGPGRDTEAFF. The CDR3 region has the DNA TGTGCCACCAAAGGCCCGGGGAGGGACACTGAAGCTTTCTTT.

This clone has more than one count but fewer than ten. The chain couples TRBV30 to TRBJ1-4, with D perhaps matching TRBD1 (6 bases). CDR3 length equals 14 residues. The V gene lost 0 bases and the J gene lost 6 bases, with 11 bases spanning the gap. Per the germline V gene, CDR1 is GTSNPN and CDR2 is SVGIG (reference sequence). CDR3: CAWSVRNRDEKLFF. The CDR3 DNA reads as TGTGCCTGGAGTGTACGGAACAGGGATGAAAAACTGTTTTTT.

There are a few counts of this clone. The chain carries TRBV5-1 and TRBJ1-5; 7 nucleotides line up with TRBD1. CDR1 is SGHRS, CDR2 YFSETQ, per germline. The CDR3 is 15 amino acids. V was pared by 4 bases and J by 6 bases, with 10 bases of the junction left unmatched. The CDR3 DNA is TGCGCCAGCAGCCTTGGGGACAGCGTGGGTCAGCCCCAGCATTTT. This sequence encodes CASSLGDSVGQPQHF.

V and J are TRBV7-2 and TRBJ1-4, with 7 bases lining up with TRBD1. With 6 bases clipped from V and 8 bases from J, the junction kept 12 bases outside the gene matches. Looked up from germline, CDR1 is SGHTA and CDR2 is FQGNSA. The CDR3 consists of 15 residues. The CDR3 DNA follows: TGTGCCAGCAGTGTAGCCGGGACAGAGGGAGAAAAACTGTTTTTT. Translating gives CASSVAGTEGEKLFF.

This clone was picked up a small number of times. The chain links TRBV5-6 to TRBJ2-1; 7 bases are a match to TRBD1. J was trimmed by 11 bases and V by 1 base; bases with no gene match: 6. Per the germline V gene, CDR1 is SGHDT and CDR2 is YYEEEE. The length of the CDR3 is 13 residues. The CDR3 loop reads CASSLNRGRKQFF. The CDR3 DNA follows: TGTGCCAGCAGCTTGAACAGGGGAAGAAAGCAGTTCTTC.

This clone was detected only a few times. The chain employs TRBV19 and TRBJ1-1; 7 positions agree with TRBD1. CDR1 LNHDA and CDR2 SQIVND come from the germline V gene (reference sequence). V dropped 7 bases and J dropped 0; count of bases not matched to a gene: 11. The CDR3 consists of 16 residues. CDR3 in DNA: TGTGCCAGTAATAGGGGACAGAATGCGATGAACACTGAAGCTTTCTTT. It is translated as CASNRGQNAMNTEAFF.

The V gene is TRBV11-2, the J gene TRBJ2-5; 9 bases are shared with TRBD2. Trimming at V came to 5 bases and at J to 4 bases, leaving 5 bases not matched to a gene. The CDR3 is 14 residues long. Germline V gene data show CDR1 as SGHAT and CDR2 as FQNNGV. The CDR3, as DNA: TGTGCCAGCAGCCGCGGGGGGGTACGAGAGACCCAGTACTTC. This gives the protein CASSRGGVRETQYF.

This clone was counted a few times. This chain joins TRBV7-2 and TRBJ2-3, with D possibly matching TRBD2 (5 bases). Germline CDR1 reads SGHTA; CDR2 reads FQGNSA. CDR3 length: 14 amino acids. Deletions cut 5 bases from V and 6 bases from J, with 15 bases between. The DNA of the CDR3 is TGTGCCAGCAGCCGCGGGCGTCCGTCCGATACGCAGTATTTT. Protein product: CASSRGRPSDTQYF.